This T cell receptor (beta chain) was sequenced in a study of blood T cells in healthy people across ages. Turning to the study itself: Capturing about one barcoded beta molecule per two T cells was achieved by template switching.

CDR3 size: 15 residues. In germline, CDR1 is SGHRS, CDR2 YFSETQ. The ends were cut back, 4 bases at V and 2 bases at J, with 15 bases in the middle. This clonotype was seen more than once but under ten times. For the second PCR, which ran for about 7 to 11 cycles, a sample-barcoded 5' primer and a J-beta primer mix were used. Every molecule of cDNA carried a tag from a template-switch adaptor with 12 random nucleotides. TCRdb independently ran MiXCR on the 5' RACE reads; one entry per CDR3 protein. The sample consists of about 1.7 million distinct CDR3 sequences, roughly 27% of them appearing once. The TCR was taken from a woman aged 25 to 39 in good health. The V call is TRBV5-1, the J call TRBJ1-1, with a possible D match to TRBD1 (6 bases). Sequenced input: blood. The CDR3 DNA follows: TGCGCCAGCAGCCCCGGGAGGGGGGCTAACACTGAAGCTTTCTTT. The encoded protein is CASSPGRGANTEAFF.